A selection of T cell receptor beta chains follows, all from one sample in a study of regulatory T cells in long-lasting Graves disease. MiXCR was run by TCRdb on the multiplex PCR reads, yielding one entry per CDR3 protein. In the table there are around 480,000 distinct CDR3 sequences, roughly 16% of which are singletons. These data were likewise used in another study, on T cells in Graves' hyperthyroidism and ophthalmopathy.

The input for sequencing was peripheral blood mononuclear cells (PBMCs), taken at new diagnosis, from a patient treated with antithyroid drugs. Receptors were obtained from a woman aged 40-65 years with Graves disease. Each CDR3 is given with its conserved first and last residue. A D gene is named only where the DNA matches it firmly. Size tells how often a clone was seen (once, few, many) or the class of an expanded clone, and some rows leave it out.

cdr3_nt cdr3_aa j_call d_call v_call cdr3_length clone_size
TGTGCCATCAGTGAGTCTACTAACTACAATGAGCAGTTCTTC CAISESTNYNEQFF TRBJ2-1 . TRBV10-3 14 few
TGTGCCAGCAGTGTCGACAGGACTAACTATGGCTACACCTTC CASSVDRTNYGYTF TRBJ1-2 . TRBV5-6 14 many
TGTGCCAGCAGTTCCACGGGGACAGGAGAGGAAAAACTGTTTTTT CASSSTGTGEEKLFF TRBJ1-4 TRBD1 TRBV28 15 many
TGTGCCACCTCCGCGGCAGGACGGGGCTACACCTTC CATSAAGRGYTF TRBJ1-2 . TRBV28 12 many
TGCAGGACACGCAAAGAGGGTGGCTACACCTTC CRTRKEGGYTF TRBJ1-2 . TRBV20-1 11 few
TGTGCCAGTAGTATAGGACAGGCGGCCTACGAGCAGTACTTC CASSIGQAAYEQYF TRBJ2-7 . TRBV19 14 few
TGTGCCAGCAGCCGGACGACCGGGACAGGGACTCAGCCCCAGCATTTT CASSRTTGTGTQPQHF TRBJ1-5 TRBD1 TRBV27 16 .
TGCGCCAGCAGCTTTGCGACAGGGGGGGACTACGAGCAGTACTTC CASSFATGGDYEQYF TRBJ2-7 TRBD1 TRBV5-1 15 .
TGTGCCAGCAGTAACAGGGTCGGGGAGCTGTTTTTT CASSNRVGELFF TRBJ2-2 . TRBV12-3/TRBV12-4 12 many
TGCGCCAGCAGCCCGGTGGGGACTAGCGGGGGAAGCTCCTACAATGAGCAGTTCTTC CASSPVGTSGGSSYNEQFF TRBJ2-1 TRBD2 TRBV5-1 19 many
TGTGCCAGCAGCAGTAGTTGGGACAGGGGTTACGAGCAGTACTTC CASSSSWDRGYEQYF TRBJ2-7 TRBD1 TRBV9 15 few
TGCAGTGCGCCAAGGGGACAGGGGGTCGCGGATGAGCAGTTCTTC CSAPRGQGVADEQFF TRBJ2-1 TRBD1 TRBV20-1 15 .
TGTGCCAGCAGACCTAGCGGGGGGGTTCGGGAGCAGTACTTC CASRPSGGVREQYF TRBJ2-7 TRBD2 TRBV12-3/TRBV12-4 14 .
TGTGCCAGCAGTTTTTACGGTCAAGAGACCCAGTACTTC CASSFYGQETQYF TRBJ2-5 . TRBV12-3/TRBV12-4 13 many
TGTGCCAGTAGTAATTTGGACAGGGAGGCACAGCCCCAGCATTTT CASSNLDREAQPQHF TRBJ1-5 TRBD1 TRBV19 15 .
TGTGCCAGCAGCTTCCTTCAGGGGATAGGGAACACTGAAGCTTTCTTT CASSFLQGIGNTEAFF TRBJ1-1 . TRBV7-9 16 .
TGTGCCAGCAGGGGGGTTGACAGCCAAGAGACCCAGTACTTC CASRGVDSQETQYF TRBJ2-5 . TRBV28 14 many
TGCGCCAGCAGCTTGGGGGAGAGGGCTTACGAGCAGTACTTC CASSLGERAYEQYF TRBJ2-7 . TRBV5-1 14 few
TGCAGTGCTAGAGGGGGGACTAGCGGGGGGCATGAGCAGTTCTTC CSARGGTSGGHEQFF TRBJ2-1 TRBD2 TRBV20-1 15 many
TGTGCCAGCAGTTACGTCCAGGGGGCCTACGAGCAGTACTTC CASSYVQGAYEQYF TRBJ2-7 TRBD1 TRBV6-9 14 few
TGTGCCAGTAGTGCCACCCCGGGACTGTCCTCCTACGAGCAGTACTTC CASSATPGLSSYEQYF TRBJ2-7 . TRBV19 16 .
TGCGCCAGCAGCCGTAGTAGAGGTGGGCCTAATGAAAAACTGTTTTTT CASSRSRGGPNEKLFF TRBJ1-4 . TRBV5-1 16 few
TGTGCCAGCAGTTTATTTTCAGGGATCGGAAACACCATATATTTT CASSLFSGIGNTIYF TRBJ1-3 . TRBV12-3/TRBV12-4 15 few
TGTGCCAGCAGCTTAGGCGCATTACCTAACTATGGCTACACCTTC CASSLGALPNYGYTF TRBJ1-2 . TRBV7-2 15 few
TGCGCCAGCAGCTTGACGGGGCCGCCCTACGAGCAGTACTTC CASSLTGPPYEQYF TRBJ2-7 . TRBV5-1 14 many
TGCGCCAGCAGTGAGTGGGGTAGTCGGGGCTTGAGCACTGAAGCTTTCTTT CASSEWGSRGLSTEAFF TRBJ1-1 . TRBV10-2 17 .
TGCGCCAGCAGCTTGGCGGGAATCCAAGTGAATACTGAAGCTTTCTTT CASSLAGIQVNTEAFF TRBJ1-1 . TRBV5-1 16 .
TGTGCCAGCAGCGTAGCGGTGGCAGGCTATGGCTACACCTTC CASSVAVAGYGYTF TRBJ1-2 . TRBV5-1 14 .
TGTGCCATCACCATCGATACTAACTATGGCTACACCTTC CAITIDTNYGYTF TRBJ1-2 . TRBV10-3 13 .
TGTGCCAGCAACGGGGTAGGCTATGGCTACACCTTC CASNGVGYGYTF TRBJ1-2 . TRBV2 12 many
TGTGCCACCAGTGACCACAAGAGCTCCTACAATGAGCAGTTCTTC CATSDHKSSYNEQFF TRBJ2-1 . TRBV24-1 15 many
TGTGCCAGCAGTTTGGGACAGGGGGCGATGGACGAGCAGTACTTC CASSLGQGAMDEQYF TRBJ2-7 TRBD1 TRBV27 15 many
TGTGCCAGCAGCCCCCTCAGGCTCCGAACCTACGAGCAGTACTTC CASSPLRLRTYEQYF TRBJ2-7 . TRBV5-8 15 .
TGTGCCAGCAGTACGGGGGCCTGGGAGCAGTACTTC CASSTGAWEQYF TRBJ2-7 . TRBV12-3/TRBV12-4 12 .
TGTGCCAGCAGACCCGGGACAGGCCAAGGGAATGAGCAGTTCTTC CASRPGTGQGNEQFF TRBJ2-1 TRBD1 TRBV5-4 15 few
TGCGCCAGCAGGCAGACCACTGAAGCTTTCTTT CASRQTTEAFF TRBJ1-1 . TRBV5-1 11 many
TGCGCCAGCAGCCAGGGGATAAGTTATGGCTACACCTTC CASSQGISYGYTF TRBJ1-2 . TRBV4-1 13 .
TGTGCCAGCAGTGTTAGCGGGGGATGGGTGGAGACCCAGTACTTC CASSVSGGWVETQYF TRBJ2-5 TRBD2 TRBV11-2 15 .
TGCGCCAGCAGCCAAGATGTACGGCAGCCCCAGCATTTT CASSQDVRQPQHF TRBJ1-5 . TRBV4-1 13 .
TGCAGTGCTCGACGGGGACCCAATCAGCCCCAGCATTTT CSARRGPNQPQHF TRBJ1-5 . TRBV20-1 13 many
TGTGCCAGCGCTAGCGGGGCGGTGTCCTACGAGCAGTACTTC CASASGAVSYEQYF TRBJ2-7 TRBD2 TRBV3-1 14 many
TGTGCCAGCAGCCCAACTAGCGGGGGGGCCCAAGAGATCCAGTACTTC CASSPTSGGAQEIQYF TRBJ2-5 TRBD2 TRBV2 16 .
TGTGCCAGCAGATTCGGACAGGGAATAGGAGAGACCCAGTACTTC CASRFGQGIGETQYF TRBJ2-5 TRBD1 TRBV7-9 15 .
TGTGCCATCAGTGATGACAGGGTTAACAACTATGGCTACACCTTC CAISDDRVNNYGYTF TRBJ1-2 TRBD1 TRBV10-3 15 .
TGTGCCAGTAGTATGATGGACGGAAGAAACACCATATATTTT CASSMMDGRNTIYF TRBJ1-3 . TRBV19 14 .
TGTGCCAGCAGCCCTCCCGGACAGGGGGGGTATGAGCAGTTCTTC CASSPPGQGGYEQFF TRBJ2-1 TRBD1 TRBV7-8 15 few
TGCGCCAGCAGCGAGGGGAAGGCTGAAGCTTTCTTT CASSEGKAEAFF TRBJ1-1 . TRBV10-1 12 many
TGTGCCACCAGTCCCAAGCACTCGAGCTCCTACAATGAGCAGTTCTTC CATSPKHSSSYNEQFF TRBJ2-1 . TRBV24-1 16 .
TGTGCCAGCAGCTTTCAGGTCTTCTACGAGCAGTACTTC CASSFQVFYEQYF TRBJ2-7 . TRBV7-8 13 many
TGTGCCAGCAGCTTAGTGGGCACCGGGGAGCTGTTTTTT CASSLVGTGELFF TRBJ2-2 . TRBV11-2 13 many
TGTGCCAGCAGCTCCGATGGACCGAATGAGCAGTTCTTC CASSSDGPNEQFF TRBJ2-1 . TRBV7-2 13 .
TGTGCCAGCAGCGATGCTCGGGGCTACACCTTC CASSDARGYTF TRBJ1-2 . TRBV7-9 11 few
TGTGCCAGCTCACCACCGCGGACAGGGGGTAGCAATCAGCCCCAGCATTTT CASSPPRTGGSNQPQHF TRBJ1-5 TRBD1 TRBV18 17 many
TGTGCTACCACGAAGTCCCCACCCAACACCGGGGAGCTGTTTTTT CATTKSPPNTGELFF TRBJ2-2 . TRBV12-5 15 .
TGTGCCAGCAGTCCCCGAAATCAGCCCCAGCATTTT CASSPRNQPQHF TRBJ1-5 . TRBV7-9 12 .